These 10 T cell receptor beta chains originate from one sample sequenced in a study of blood T cell repertoires in COVID-19. The assay was immunoSEQ multiplex PCR, and TCRdb's table has in-frame clones only and misses some. Among about 230,000 clones listed, 80% to 90% were seen once. Specimen: peripheral blood. The receptors stem from a woman aged 40 to 50 who had recovered from COVID-19.

The chain joins TRBV6-4 to TRBJ2-1; 12 bases match TRBD1. The junction had 4 bases not matched to a gene; V was cut back by 3 bases and J by 7 bases. Germline lookup yields CDR1 MRHNA and CDR2 SNTAGT. This CDR3 is 15 amino acids long. As DNA, the CDR3 is TGTGCCAGCAGTGAGGGACAGGGGGCGTCAAATGAGCAGTTCTTC. Protein product: CASSEGQGASNEQFF.

V is TRBV18 and J is TRBJ1-2; D is ambiguous. V was pared by 3 bases and J by 3 bases, with 8 bases between. The CDR3 is 13 residues long. The germline gives CDR1 KGHSH, CDR2 LQKENI. The CDR3 DNA sequence: TGTGCCAGCTCACCTGACAAAGACTATGGCTACACCTTC. Encoded protein: CASSPDKDYGYTF.

The J gene is TRBJ1-1, the V gene TRBV5-6, with TRBD1 as a possible D gene (6 bases). The CDR3 is 11 residues long. V lost 2 bases to trimming and J lost 9 bases, with 8 bases between them. CDR1 and CDR2 from the germline V gene are SGHDT and YYEEEE. CDR3 protein: CASSFGQKAFF. The CDR3 DNA reads TGTGCCAGCAGCTTTGGACAGAAAGCTTTCTTT.

The CDR3 nucleotides are TGTGCCAGCAGCTTCGAGGGTAGGAGCAATCAGCCCCAGCATTTT. This sequence encodes CASSFEGRSNQPQHF. The V gene is TRBV7-2, the J gene TRBJ1-5, with unresolved D. Trimming took 3 bases from V and 1 from J, leaving 10 bases between them. CDR3 size: 15 residues. The germline CDR1 and CDR2 sequences are SGHTA and FQGNSA.

The chain employs TRBV7-2 and TRBJ1-3; 7 nucleotides agree with TRBD1. CDR1 is SGHTA and CDR2 is FQGNSA in the germline V gene. There are 15 residues in the CDR3. Unmatched junction bases numbered 5, after V lost 6 bases and J lost 0 bases. CDR3 residues: CASRQDRDSGNTIYF. The DNA for the CDR3 is TGTGCCAGCAGACAAGACAGGGACTCTGGAAACACCATATATTTT.

The rearrangement links TRBV30 to TRBJ2-1; TRBD2 agrees at 7 bases. The CDR3 loop spans 15 amino acids. Per the germline V gene, CDR1 is GTSNPN and CDR2 is SVGIG (reference sequence). V lost 1 base, J lost 5 bases, and 8 bases stayed unmatched. DNA for the CDR3: TGTGCCTGGAGTGGGGACTATCTTTCAAACAATGAGCAGTTCTTC. This translates into CAWSGDYLSNNEQFF.

The gene calls are TRBV5-5 and TRBJ1-2; TRBD1 matches at 8 bases. J was trimmed by 2 bases and V by 3 bases; bases with no gene match: 3. The germline V gene has CDR1 SGHKS and CDR2 YYEKEE (reference sequence). The CDR3 has 14 residues. The CDR3 sequence: CASSSDRANYGYTF. The CDR3 bases are TGTGCCAGCAGCTCGGACAGGGCAAACTATGGCTACACCTTC.

The gene calls are TRBV27 and TRBJ1-2; 7 bases match TRBD1. This CDR3 region has 13 residues. With 4 bases clipped from V and 7 bases from J, the junction kept 6 bases outside the gene matches. Germline V CDR1 and CDR2: MNHEY, SMNVEV (reference sequence). The CDR3 is CASSSTGNTGYTF. The CDR3 nucleotides read TGTGCCAGCAGTTCGACAGGGAATACTGGCTACACCTTC.

The gene calls are TRBV5-1 and TRBJ2-7; 9 nucleotides align to TRBD1. Germline CDR1 and CDR2: SGHRS and YFSETQ. The CDR3 has 16 residues. J lost 0 bases, V lost 0 bases, and 4 bases had no gene match. CDR3 residues: CASSLAGTGFSYEQYF. CDR3 in DNA: TGCGCCAGCAGCTTGGCTGGGACAGGGTTCTCCTACGAGCAGTACTTC.

The genes are TRBV7-9 and TRBJ2-4, with D perhaps TRBD1 (5 bases). There are 17 residues in the CDR3. The germline V gene has CDR1 SEHNR and CDR2 FQNEAQ (reference sequence). V was cut by 5 bases and J by 0 bases, with 17 bases left in between. The CDR3 nucleotides read TGTGCCAGCAGCCCCGCCGACAGTCTACGAGCCAAAAACATTCAGTACTTC. It specifies CASSPADSLRAKNIQYF.